This TCR beta chain was profiled in a study of blood T cell repertoires in COVID-19. The overall study: Samples representing acute and convalescent COVID-19 were sourced from the United States, Italy and Spain. Sources were T cells, B-cell-depleted T cells, or PBMCs; the material itself was cDNA or gDNA.

Per the authors' pipeline: Reference gene primers were amplified, and this amplification served to estimate nucleated cell counts. Profiled with immunoSEQ multiplex PCR; TCRdb holds only in-frame clones, not every one. V and J calls and clone size are copied from that table; D and trimming were computed from the DNA. Among 55,000 to 70,000 clones, roughly 81% were seen once, and the ten largest hold 15% to 18%. Trimming pared 5 bases from V and 1 base from J, leaving 9 bases between. The germline V gene has CDR1 MNHEY and CDR2 SVGAGI. The CDR3 is 15 amino acids. Sequences were obtained from peripheral blood. This TCR was sampled from an elderly man with acute or convalescent COVID-19. This chain uses TRBV6-5 with TRBJ2-6; no clear D gene. The CDR3 DNA is TGTGCCAGCAGTCTTTCACGGTCTGGGGCCAACGTCCTGACTTTC. Translating it yields CASSLSRSGANVLTF.